This TCR beta chain is drawn from a study of blood T cell repertoires in COVID-19. About the research overall: Nucleic acid was either cDNA or gDNA, and it came from T cells, B-cell-depleted T cells, or PBMCs.

The table lists this clone with a count of one. The germline gives CDR1 LNHNV, CDR2 YYDKDF (reference sequence). The J segment lost 11 bases and the V segment lost 0 bases, leaving 4 bases of the junction unmatched. The CDR3 is made up of 13 amino acids. Participants had their cohort set by participant-reported clinical history. Original data processing: Using reference gene primer amplification, nucleated cell counts were estimated. The repertoire was sequenced with immunoSEQ multiplex PCR; TCRdb's copy has only in-frame clones and lacks some. V, J and clone size reflect that table, while D and trimming were determined from the DNA. The sample records around 260,000 clones, under 90% being singletons.

The rearrangement links TRBV15 to TRBJ1-1, with TRBD1 identical over 9 bases. The sequenced sample was PBMCs or T cells enriched from blood (not recorded which). The TCR sequence derives from a man in his thirties or forties with acute COVID-19. The CDR3 DNA reads as TGTGCCACCAGCAGAGAGGACAGGGGTCGGGCTTTCTTT. It encodes CATSREDRGRAFF.